This TCR beta chain was sequenced for a study of OX40 agonist ivuxolimab in advanced cancers. Study details: Treatment of patients was with ivuxolimab, an agonistic anti-OX40 (CD134) antibody.

Sequencing was performed with immunoSEQ multiplex PCR; in TCRdb, only in-frame clones are kept and a portion is missing. The table has about 20,000 clones, around 79% seen once. A remark on this clone: What it binds is unknown.

Blood sampling took place at baseline, cycle 4 day 1, and cycle 7 day 1. Findings of the study overall: Certain nonresponders likewise exhibited a low normalized T-cell clonal expansion. Researchers did not establish what antigens the expanded peripheral T cells target.

The CDR3 runs 14 residues. The V and J ends lost 1 base and 5 bases respectively, with 12 bases between them. Germline V gene lookup returns CDR1 SGHDT and CDR2 YYEEEE. The sequence derives from an adult with an advanced solid tumor such as melanoma, head and neck, liver or kidney cancer. The V call is TRBV5-6, the J call TRBJ1-2, with D tentatively TRBD1 (5 bases). Sequenced material: CD4+ or CD8+ T cells sorted from blood, taken in a trial of the OX40 agonist ivuxolimab. The CDR3 here is CASSLTGILYGYTF. The CDR3 DNA sequence: TGTGCCAGCAGCTTGACAGGTATTCTTTATGGCTACACCTTC.